Following are 3 T cell receptor beta chains from one sample sequenced in a study of blood T cell repertoires in COVID-19. Here immunoSEQ multiplex PCR was the method, and the copy in TCRdb shows in-frame clones only, minus some. The sample holds under 250,000 clones, around 80% seen once. The sequenced sample consisted of peripheral blood. These receptor sequences come from an older woman who had recovered from COVID-19.

This chain links TRBV19 with TRBJ1-2; 10 nucleotides line up with TRBD1. Trimming removed 1 base from V and 5 bases from J; junction bases left unmatched: 10. This CDR3 comprises 17 residues. Per the germline V gene, CDR1 is LNHDA and CDR2 is SQIVND (reference sequence). The chain's CDR3 is CASSIVSGTGVFYGYTF. The CDR3 DNA sequence: TGTGCCAGTAGTATAGTTTCAGGGACAGGGGTATTTTATGGCTACACCTTC. The whole variable domain, filled in from reference TRBV19 and TRBJ1-2, reads DGGITQSPKYLFRKEGQNVTLSCEQNLNHDAMYWYRQDPGQGLRLIYYSQIVNDFQKGDIAEGYSVSREKKESFPLTVTSAQKNPTAFYLCASSIVSGTGVFYGYTFGSGTRLTVV.

This chain links TRBV3-1 (or the pseudogene TRBV3-2) with TRBJ2-7, with 8 bases identical to TRBD2. The germline CDR1 and CDR2 sequences are LGHDT and YNNKEL (reference sequence). Trimming at V came to 4 bases and at J to 5 bases, leaving 10 bases not matched to a gene. The CDR3 is 15 residues long. The chain's CDR3 is CASSLQSAGVHEQYF. DNA for the CDR3: TGTGCCAGCAGCCTCCAGTCAGCGGGGGTCCACGAGCAGTACTTC.

V is TRBV5-1 and J is TRBJ2-7; 11 bases match TRBD2. The V gene end was trimmed by 6 bases and the J gene end by 2 bases; junction bases not matched to a gene: 7. The CDR3 consists of 15 residues. The V gene's germline CDR1 is SGHRS and CDR2 YFSETQ. CDR3 bases: TGCGCCAGCACCCCACTAGCGGGGGCGACCTACGAGCAGTACTTC. It specifies CASTPLAGATYEQYF.